Following are 6 T cell receptor beta chains from one sample sequenced in a study of T cell responses to AZD1222 COVID-19 vaccine. Repertoires were generated with immunoSEQ multiplex PCR, while TCRdb's copy carries only in-frame clones and drops some. The sample holds tens of thousands of clones, approximately 90% seen once. The sequencing here drew on peripheral blood, taken 28 days after the second AZD1222 dose. These receptors were collected from an adult who received the AZD1222 COVID-19 vaccine.

The rearrangement links TRBV6-5 to TRBJ1-2; unclear D gene. Germline V gene lookup returns CDR1 MNHEY and CDR2 SVGAGI. This CDR3 contains 12 residues. Trimming removed 7 bases at V and 3 bases at J, with 9 bases between. CDR3 DNA: TGTGCCAGCATGACGGGTTACTATGGCTACACCTTC. Protein: CASMTGYYGYTF.

The V call is TRBV7-6, the J call TRBJ2-1, with D perhaps matching TRBD1 (6 bases). V lost 5 bases to trimming and J lost 0 bases, with 11 bases between them. Looked up from germline, CDR1 is SGHVS and CDR2 is FNYEAQ. The CDR3 is 15 residues long. Here the CDR3 DNA reads TGTGCCAGCAGCCGGACAGCCAGCTCCTACAATGAGCAGTTCTTC. Translation gives CASSRTASSYNEQFF.

To note about this clone: Distinct nucleotide sequences in the sample also encode this CDR3. The chain has TRBV6-5 and TRBJ2-7; D gene uncertain. Between the trimmed V and J ends, which lost 0 bases and 5 bases, there was a span of 2 bases. This CDR3 has 11 residues. Germline values: CDR1 MNHEY, CDR2 SVGAGI. For the CDR3, the DNA is TGTGCCAGCAGTTACTCAGACGAGCAGTACTTC. Encoded protein: CASSYSDEQYF.

This chain links TRBV10-3 with TRBJ2-1, with D possibly being TRBD1 or TRBD2 (5 bases each). The CDR3 runs to 13 residues. Germline CDR1 ENHRY, CDR2 SYGVKD. V shed 4 bases and J shed 7 bases, with 11 bases lying between them. Written as DNA, the CDR3 is TGTGCCATCAGTGGGGGCGAGGGGAATGAGCAGTTCTTC. Its protein product is CAISGGEGNEQFF.

The chain employs TRBV11-3 and TRBJ2-3; D is perhaps TRBD1 or TRBD2 (5 bases each). CDR1 is SGHNT and CDR2 is YENEEA in the germline V gene. The CDR3 runs 14 residues. The germline V and J ends were trimmed by 5 bases and 1 base, with 10 bases remaining between them. CDR3 region: CASSPPGRTDTQYF. DNA for the CDR3: TGTGCCAGCAGCCCTCCGGGGCGCACAGATACGCAGTATTTT.

This chain links TRBV7-8 with TRBJ2-1, with a weak D call TRBD2 (5 bases). The CDR3 totals 15 residues. V was cut by 0 bases and J by 3 bases, with 9 bases left in between. Germline-derived CDR1 and CDR2 are SGHVS and FQNEAQ. The CDR3 is CASSLAGGFYNEQFF. CDR3 sequence (DNA): TGTGCCAGCAGCTTAGCTGGCGGGTTCTACAATGAGCAGTTCTTC.